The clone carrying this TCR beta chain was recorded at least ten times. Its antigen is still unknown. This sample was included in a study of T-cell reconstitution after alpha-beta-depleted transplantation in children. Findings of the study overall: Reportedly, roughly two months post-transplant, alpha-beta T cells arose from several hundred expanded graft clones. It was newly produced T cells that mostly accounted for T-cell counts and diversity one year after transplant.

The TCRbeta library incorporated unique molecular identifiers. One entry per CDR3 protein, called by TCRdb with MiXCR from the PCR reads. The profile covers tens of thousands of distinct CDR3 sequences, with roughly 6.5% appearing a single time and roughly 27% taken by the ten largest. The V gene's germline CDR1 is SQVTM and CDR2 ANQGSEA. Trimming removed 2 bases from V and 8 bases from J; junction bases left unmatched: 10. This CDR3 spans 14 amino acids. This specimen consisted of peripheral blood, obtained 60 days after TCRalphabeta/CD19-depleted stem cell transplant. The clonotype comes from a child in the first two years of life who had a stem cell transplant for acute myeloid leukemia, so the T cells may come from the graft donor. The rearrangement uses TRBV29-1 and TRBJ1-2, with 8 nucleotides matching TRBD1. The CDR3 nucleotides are TGCAGCGTTGAAAGGGACAGGCTCCTCCTAGGCTACACCTTC. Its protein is CSVERDRLLLGYTF.